A selection of T cell receptor beta chains follows, all from one sample in a study of patients and donors after allogeneic stem cell transplantation. TCRdb reprocessed the RT-PCR reads via MiXCR and lists one record per CDR3 protein. The data show 9,000 or so distinct CDR3 sequences, approximately 4% seen once. Sequenced: blood, either unsorted or a sorted T cell fraction (not recorded which). These receptors all stem from a human donor who was either an allogeneic HSCT recipient or a stem cell or donor lymphocyte infusion donor (not recorded which). It is not recorded whose cells these are; they may come from a transplant donor. Each CDR3 is given with its conserved first and last residue.

TRBJ1-6	TRBV20-1	16	CSATWRARAHNSPLHF
TRBJ2-1	TRBV7-3	15	CASSPGPEGYNEQFF
TRBJ1-5	TRBV4-2	15	CASSQDRGAGQPQHF
TRBJ2-1	TRBV29-1	15	CSVEVVLAGEGEQFF
TRBJ2-7	TRBV20-1	11	CSAEQATEQYF
TRBJ2-7	TRBV18	15	CASSPQGARTYEQYF
TRBJ1-5	TRBV6-2/TRBV6-3	14	CASSYLSRGQPQHF
TRBJ1-1	TRBV7-9	12	CASSLGTTEAFF
TRBJ1-4	TRBV7-9	13	CASSLAGEEKLFF
TRBJ1-1	TRBV12-3/TRBV12-4	13	CASSPGQGSEAFF
TRBJ2-7	TRBV5-1	16	CASSLMGAGVKYEQYF
TRBJ2-4	TRBV29-1	15	CSVAGLGLPKNIQYF
TRBJ2-1	TRBV5-4	16	CASSSRLGRERDEQFF
TRBJ2-7	TRBV11-2	15	CASSLASGATYEQYF
TRBJ2-7	TRBV27	15	CASSLSGGGPYEQYF
TRBJ2-7	TRBV6-2/TRBV6-3	11	CASSTYYEQYF
TRBJ2-1	TRBV24-1	13	CATSDLRDNEQFF
TRBJ2-2	TRBV20-1	15	CSARTSGWNTGELFF
TRBJ2-7	TRBV28	14	CASSLSGNKYEQYF
TRBJ2-7	TRBV20-1	15	CSARDFAKSTYEQYF
TRBJ1-2	TRBV5-1	15	CASSASRVANYGYTF
TRBJ2-7	TRBV5-6	14	CASRSRSSRGEQYF
TRBJ1-1	TRBV2	14	CASSLMGGAAEAFF
TRBJ1-5	TRBV12-3/TRBV12-4	14	CASRPDLSNQPQHF
TRBJ2-2	TRBV12-3/TRBV12-4	13	CASSSVSGGELFF
TRBJ1-1	TRBV5-1	15	CASIPGSGKRTEAFF
TRBJ2-3	TRBV25-1	13	CASSLDDFGTQYF
TRBJ1-5	TRBV4-3	16	CASSQGPVPSNQPQHF
TRBJ2-3	TRBV6-5	15	CASSYAPGVADTQYF
TRBJ2-1	TRBV4-3	16	CASSQGVGFIYNEQFF
TRBJ1-2	TRBV20-1	16	CSAPPPAGGGAYGYTF
TRBJ2-1	TRBV7-3	14	CASSPNPTLVGQFF
TRBJ2-1	TRBV5-1	16	CASSLDLAGSYNEQFF
TRBJ1-5	TRBV25-1	16	CASSEWDQGFGQPQHF
TRBJ2-5	TRBV5-1	12	CASRAGLETQYF
TRBJ2-5	TRBV7-9	14	CASSPWGGFETQYF
TRBJ2-2	TRBV5-4	15	CASSRPGEDTGELFF
TRBJ2-2	TRBV7-3	17	CASSPAGQGLRTGELFF
TRBJ2-1	TRBV19	14	CASKKGQPYNEQFF
TRBJ1-1	TRBV6-2/TRBV6-3	13	CASSRGVLSEAFF
TRBJ2-4	TRBV10-3	14	CAISESGLENIQYF
TRBJ2-3	TRBV10-3	16	CAISGSTGGEADTQYF
TRBJ2-2	TRBV5-1	16	CASSMTSGRDAGELFF
TRBJ2-2	TRBV24-1	14	CATSDFLSGGELFF
TRBJ1-1	TRBV5-1	14	CASSQTLMGTEAFF
TRBJ2-2	TRBV5-1	15	CASSNSTRNTGELFF
TRBJ2-3	TRBV7-2	17	CASSLVATSRHPDTQYF
TRBJ2-5	TRBV15	11	CATSREETQYF
TRBJ2-5	TRBV4-3	19	CASSQAGASGRAFQETQYF
TRBJ1-5	TRBV20-1	15	CSARRTGDGNQPQHF
TRBJ2-1	TRBV4-2	15	CASSQDQGTYNEQFF
TRBJ2-5	TRBV12-3/TRBV12-4	13	CASSLSPQETQYF
TRBJ2-5	TRBV5-1	16	CASTSGGTGHQETQYF
TRBJ2-3	TRBV7-2	15	CASSILAGVGDTQYF
TRBJ2-1	TRBV28	11	CASSGGPQQFF